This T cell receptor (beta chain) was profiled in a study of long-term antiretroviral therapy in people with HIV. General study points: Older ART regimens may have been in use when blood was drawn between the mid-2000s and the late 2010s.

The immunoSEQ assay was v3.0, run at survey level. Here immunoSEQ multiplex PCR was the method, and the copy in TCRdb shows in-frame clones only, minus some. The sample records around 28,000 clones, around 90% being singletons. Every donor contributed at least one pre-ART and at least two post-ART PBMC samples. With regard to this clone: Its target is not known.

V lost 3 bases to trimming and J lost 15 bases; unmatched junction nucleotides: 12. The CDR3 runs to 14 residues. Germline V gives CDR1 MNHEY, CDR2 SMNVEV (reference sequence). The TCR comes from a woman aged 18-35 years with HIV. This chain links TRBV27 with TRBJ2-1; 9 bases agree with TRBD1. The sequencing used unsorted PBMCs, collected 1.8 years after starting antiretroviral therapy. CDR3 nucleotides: TGTGCCAGCAGTTTCTCAGGCCGGGACAGGGATTCGTTCTTC. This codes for CASSFSGRDRDSFF.